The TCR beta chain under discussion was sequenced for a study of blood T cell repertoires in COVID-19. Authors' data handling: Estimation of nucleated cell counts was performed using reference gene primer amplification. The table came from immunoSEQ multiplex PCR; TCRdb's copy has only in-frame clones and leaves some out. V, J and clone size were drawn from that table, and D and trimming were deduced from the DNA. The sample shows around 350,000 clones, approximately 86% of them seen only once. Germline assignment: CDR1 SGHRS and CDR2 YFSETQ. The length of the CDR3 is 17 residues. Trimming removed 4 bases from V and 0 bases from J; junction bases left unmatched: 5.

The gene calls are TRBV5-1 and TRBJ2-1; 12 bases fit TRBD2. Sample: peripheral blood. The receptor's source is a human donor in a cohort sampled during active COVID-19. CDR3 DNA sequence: TGCGCCAGCAGCCGGACTAGCGGGAAGGGCTCCTACAATGAGCAGTTCTTC. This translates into CASSRTSGKGSYNEQFF. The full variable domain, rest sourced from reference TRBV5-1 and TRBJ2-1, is KAGVTQTPRYLIKTRGQQVTLSCSPISGHRSVSWYQQTPGQGLQFLFEYFSETQRNKGNFPGRFSGRQFSNSRSEMNVSTLELGDSALYLCASSRTSGKGSYNEQFFGPGTRLTVL.